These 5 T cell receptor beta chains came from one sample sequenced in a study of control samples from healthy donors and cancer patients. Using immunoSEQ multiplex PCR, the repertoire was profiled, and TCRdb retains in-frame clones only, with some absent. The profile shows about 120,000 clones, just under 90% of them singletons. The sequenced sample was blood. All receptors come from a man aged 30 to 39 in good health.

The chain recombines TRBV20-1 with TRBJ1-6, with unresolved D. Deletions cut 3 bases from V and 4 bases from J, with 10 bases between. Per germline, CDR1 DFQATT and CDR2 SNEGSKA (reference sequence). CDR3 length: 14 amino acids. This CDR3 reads CSASGPMYNSPLHF. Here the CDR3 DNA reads TGCAGTGCTAGTGGACCGATGTATAATTCACCCCTCCACTTT.

This CDR3 is CASSPGRGIWRGYTF. In DNA form, the CDR3 reads TGCGCCAGCAGCCCCGGACGGGGGATTTGGAGGGGCTACACCTTC. V usage is TRBV5-1 and J usage is TRBJ1-2, with TRBD1 as a possible D gene (5 bases). The germline gives CDR1 SGHRS, CDR2 YFSETQ. The CDR3 has 15 amino acids. The V gene lost 4 bases and the J gene lost 8 bases, with 21 bases spanning the gap.

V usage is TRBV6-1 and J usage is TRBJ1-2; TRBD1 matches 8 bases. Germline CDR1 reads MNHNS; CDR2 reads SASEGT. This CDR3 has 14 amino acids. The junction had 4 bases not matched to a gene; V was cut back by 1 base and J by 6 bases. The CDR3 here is CASSEGAGGDGYTF. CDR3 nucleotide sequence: TGTGCCAGCAGTGAAGGGGCAGGGGGCGATGGCTACACCTTC.

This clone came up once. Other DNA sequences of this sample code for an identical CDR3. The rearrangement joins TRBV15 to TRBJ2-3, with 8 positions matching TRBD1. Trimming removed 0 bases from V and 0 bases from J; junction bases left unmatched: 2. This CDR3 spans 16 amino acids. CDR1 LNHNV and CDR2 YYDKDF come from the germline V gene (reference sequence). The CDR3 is CATSRDQGASTDTQYF. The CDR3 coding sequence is TGTGCCACCAGCAGAGATCAGGGGGCTAGCACAGATACGCAGTATTTT.

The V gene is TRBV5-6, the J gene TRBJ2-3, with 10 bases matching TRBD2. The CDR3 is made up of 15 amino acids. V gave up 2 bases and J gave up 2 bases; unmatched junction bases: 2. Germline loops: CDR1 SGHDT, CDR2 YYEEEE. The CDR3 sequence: CASSLAGGPTDTQYF. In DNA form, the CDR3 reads TGTGCCAGCAGCTTAGCGGGGGGGCCCACAGATACGCAGTATTTT.